The T cell receptor (beta chain) described here comes from a study of blood T cell repertoires in COVID-19. Clones were sequenced by immunoSEQ multiplex PCR, and TCRdb holds only the in-frame ones, with some missing. Of about 180,000 clones listed, 87% are singletons. The sequenced sample consisted of peripheral blood. The sequence came from a woman in her 50s with acute or convalescent COVID-19.

Here the CDR3 DNA reads TGTGCCAGCAGCCAACCGGGACAGATCCTTAATGAGCAGTTCTTC. Translating it yields CASSQPGQILNEQFF. The chain is built from TRBV7-9 and TRBJ2-1; 7 bases are a match to TRBD1. The ends lost 5 bases at V and 7 bases at J; junction bases unmatched: 11. This CDR3 is 15 amino acids long. CDR1 is SEHNR and CDR2 is FQNEAQ in the germline V gene (reference sequence). The variable domain in full, completed from reference TRBV7-9 and TRBJ2-1, reads DTGVSQNPRHKITKRGQNVTFRCDPISEHNRLYWYRQTLGQGPEFLTYFQNEAQLEKSRLLSDRFSAERPKGSFSTLEIQRTEQGDSAMYLCASSQPGQILNEQFFGPGTRLTVL.